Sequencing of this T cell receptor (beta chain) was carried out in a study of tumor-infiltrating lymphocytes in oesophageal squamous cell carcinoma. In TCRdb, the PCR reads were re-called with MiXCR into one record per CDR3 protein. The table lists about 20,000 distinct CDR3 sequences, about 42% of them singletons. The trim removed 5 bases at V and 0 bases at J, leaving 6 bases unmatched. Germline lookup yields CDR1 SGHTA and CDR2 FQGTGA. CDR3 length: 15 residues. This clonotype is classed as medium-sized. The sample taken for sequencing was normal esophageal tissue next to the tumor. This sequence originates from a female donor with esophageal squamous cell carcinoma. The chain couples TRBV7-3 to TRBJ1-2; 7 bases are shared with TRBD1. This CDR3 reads CASSPGTAPNYGYTF. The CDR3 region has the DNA TGTGCCAGCAGCCCGGGGACAGCACCTAACTATGGCTACACCTTC.